Detailed here is one T cell receptor (beta chain). This clone was seen a single time. The antigen this receptor binds is unknown. Per-nucleotide qualities are absent, and no much larger clonotype sits a single base away. Whole blood was collected in K2EDTA tubes by collaborating institutions according to the institutions' own protocols. For TCRbeta analysis, collaborator samples were shipped as frozen whole blood, as isolated PBMCs, or as DNA extracted from either sample type. This record comes from a study of blood T cell repertoires in COVID-19 (dated by TCRdb to 2020 to 2022). For the study in its entirety: Samples covering the acute and convalescent phases of COVID-19 were provided by collaborators in the United States, Italy and Spain. The prospective study material was composed of cDNA or gDNA derived from T cells, B-cell-depleted T cells, or PBMCs. Subjects who had been exposed to COVID-19, were actively infected with it, or had recovered from it provided the deeply sampled blood TCRbeta repertoires that made up the dataset. The repertoires were released in a freely available public database meant as a resource for research on the immune response to SARS-CoV-2. The samples were drawn from two sources: the first 160 participants of the ongoing ImmuneRACE study, and approximately 1,300 subjects contributed by 6 global collaborators. A de-identified subject ID, COVID-19 status, age in years and sex were almost always included in the sample metadata. Where available, HLA class I and class II types were obtained from metadata supplied by the sample provider rather than from assay-based typing.

Findings and caveats that apply to the study as a whole: The amount of clinical and demographic metadata varied by source and participant and was provided uncurated.

TCRbeta CDR3 regions were amplified from genomic DNA by means of the immunoSEQ Assay, a bias-controlled multiplex PCR. On the authors' methods: The number of nucleated cells in each sample was estimated from the amplification of reference gene primers within the assay. To quantify the absolute abundance of each unique TCRbeta CDR3 rearrangement, sequence reads were collapsed and filtered. For each sample, productive Simpson clonality was calculated as the square root of Simpson's diversity index over productive rearrangements. TCRdb stores this immuneACCESS table with in-frame sequences only. Part of the clones is absent; in the studies checked, under half of the shortfall reflects unresolved V genes, and no reason is known for the rest. V and J calls and clone size are copied from that table; D and trimming were computed from the DNA. This sample comprises 100,000 to 120,000 clones, roughly 85% of them detected only once. The ten largest account for less than 3.5% of the sample.

Sequenced input: peripheral blood. This receptor was obtained from a man aged 40-50 years with acute or convalescent COVID-19.

The CDR3 amino acid sequence is: CASSTVTDTQYF. The nucleotide sequence reads as follows: TGTGCCAGCAGTACGGTCACAGATACGCAGTATTTT. The rearranged chain carries TRBV9 and TRBJ2-3, with the D gene uncertain. From its cysteine to its phenylalanine, the CDR3 spans 12 amino acids. Of all the DNA, just the CDR3 is kept, 36 bases in frame from base 1. Reading the germline V gene gives CDR1 SGDLS and CDR2 YYNGEE. Relative to germline, V is 5 bases shorter and J is 2 bases shorter, with 6 bases between their ends. The variable domain in full, with residues beyond the CDR3 obtained from the reference TRBV9 and TRBJ2-3 genes, is DSGVTQTPKHLITATGQRVTLRCSPRSGDLSVYWYQQSLDQGLQFLIQYYNGEERAKGNILERFSAQQFPDLHSELNLSSLELGDSALYFCASSTVTDTQYFGPGTRLTVL.